What follows is one T cell receptor beta chain and its context. This record comes from a study of T cells in tuberculosis. Some clones are missing from TCRdb's copy, which holds only in-frame ones; the method was immunoSEQ multiplex PCR. The sample includes over 30,000 clones, about 97% of them seen just once. The CDR3 loop spans 14 amino acids. Per the germline V gene, CDR1 is SGHRS and CDR2 is YFSETQ. Germline trimming cut 4 bases from V and 4 bases from J; bases unmatched to any gene: 4. The sequenced sample consisted of PBMCs. The sequence came from a donor between 10 and 35 years old with latent tuberculosis or without tuberculosis infection. This chain links TRBV5-1 with TRBJ2-1; 8 positions match TRBD1. The CDR3 DNA reads as TGCGCCAGCAGCCACGGGACAGGTTACAATGAGCAGTTCTTC. It yields the protein CASSHGTGYNEQFF.